The 25 T cell receptor beta chains given below trace back to one sample, sequenced in a study of identical twins. Via MiXCR, TCRdb re-called the 5' RACE reads, giving one row per CDR3 protein. The data show about 530,000 distinct CDR3 sequences, with approximately 20% seen just once and 0.45% to 0.5% held by the top ten. The data were also submitted as part of a second study, on yellow fever vaccine responses in identical twins.

The sample taken for sequencing was CD4+ T cells sorted from blood. These receptors all come from a woman under 30 in good health.

The CDR3: CSVEEVMNTEAFF. The DNA of the CDR3 is TGCAGCGTTGAAGAGGTTATGAACACTGAAGCTTTCTTT. V is TRBV29-1 and J is TRBJ1-1, with unresolved D. Germline-derived CDR1 and CDR2 are SQVTM and ANQGSEA. Trimming left V 0 bases short and J 0 bases short, with 5 bases between. The length of the CDR3 is 13 residues.

V usage is TRBV6-1 and J usage is TRBJ2-7; TRBD1 is a possible D gene (6 bases). CDR1 is MNHNS and CDR2 is SASEGT in the germline V gene. The CDR3 length is 13 residues. Trimming left V 4 bases short and J 5 bases short, with 12 bases between. The chain's CDR3 is CASSASGQNEQYF. Here the CDR3 DNA reads TGTGCCAGCAGTGCCTCTGGACAGAACGAGCAGTACTTC.

This clonotype appeared a few times. This sequence joins TRBV20-1 and TRBJ2-3; D may be TRBD2 (6 bases). Germline lookup yields CDR1 DFQATT and CDR2 SNEGSKA (reference sequence). This CDR3 is built from 14 residues. V was trimmed by 0 bases and J by 4 bases, leaving 11 bases between them. The CDR3 protein is CSARDPGVSDTQYF. In nucleotides, the CDR3 is TGCAGTGCTAGAGATCCGGGAGTGTCAGATACGCAGTATTTT.

V gene TRBV4-2 combines with J gene TRBJ2-3; no definite D call. This CDR3 is 14 amino acids long. Germline CDR1 and CDR2: LGHNA and YNFKEQ. Trimming pared 0 bases from V and 4 bases from J, leaving 8 bases between. CDR3 sequence: CASSQDWPPDTQYF. CDR3 DNA sequence: TGTGCCAGCAGCCAAGATTGGCCCCCAGATACGCAGTATTTT.

Note on this clonotype: At one end the junction does not follow the germline gene, possibly because of a read error. This chain joins TRBV5-6 and TRBJ2-7; D remains ambiguous. The CDR3 consists of 12 residues. The V gene's germline CDR1 is SGHDT and CDR2 YYEEEE. The CDR3 nucleotides read TGTGCCAGCAGCTTAAGCCCGGGCCCGTCGGACTTC. Translation: CASSLSPGPSDF.

This chain uses TRBV5-1 with TRBJ2-3; 7 bases agree with TRBD1. Losses at the gene ends were 4 bases for V and 7 bases for J; bases not matched to a gene: 15. The CDR3 extends over 16 amino acids. In germline, CDR1 is SGHRS, CDR2 YFSETQ. The CDR3 region has the DNA TGCGCCAGCAGCCAGGGGTCGGGACAGCGGACGAATACGCAGTATTTT. Its protein is CASSQGSGQRTNTQYF.

In its sample, this clonotype was seen a few times. The V gene is TRBV7-2, the J gene TRBJ2-5; TRBD2 aligns across 11 bases. CDR3 length: 20 residues. Germline V gene lookup returns CDR1 SGHTA and CDR2 FQGNSA. After removal of 0 bases from V and 0 bases from J, the junction contained 12 bases not matched to a gene. DNA for the CDR3: TGTGCCAGCAGCTTAGCGGTCTTACTAGCGGGAGCAGTCGACCAAGAGACCCAGTACTTC. It translates to CASSLAVLLAGAVDQETQYF.

The chain carries TRBV5-1 and TRBJ1-1, with TRBD1 identical over 10 bases. J was trimmed by 0 bases and V by 3 bases; bases with no gene match: 5. The CDR3 runs 16 residues. Germline CDR1 SGHRS, CDR2 YFSETQ. The CDR3 DNA follows: TGCGCCAGCAGCTCAACGGGACAGGGGATGAACACTGAAGCTTTCTTT. Amino acids: CASSSTGQGMNTEAFF.

This clonotype was recorded once. The CDR3 sequence: CASTNQRGPNEQFF. The CDR3 bases are TGTGCCAGCACAAACCAACGGGGGCCCAATGAGCAGTTCTTC. The gene calls are TRBV12-3 or TRBV12-4 and TRBJ2-1, with D perhaps given as TRBD1 or TRBD2 (6 bases each). This CDR3 is built from 14 residues. V was cut by 7 bases and J by 6 bases, with 16 bases left in between.

This clonotype was observed a few times. The rearrangement links TRBV5-5 to TRBJ2-2; TRBD2 aligns across 14 bases. Germline trimming cut 6 bases from V and 6 bases from J; bases unmatched to any gene: 1. The CDR3 runs 14 residues. Germline lookup yields CDR1 SGHKS and CDR2 YYEKEE (reference sequence). The CDR3 loop is CASTGLAGAGELFF. In nucleotides, the CDR3 is TGTGCCAGCACGGGACTAGCGGGAGCCGGGGAGCTGTTTTTT. The full variable domain, completed using reference TRBV5-5 and TRBJ2-2, is DAGVTQSPTHLIKTRGQQVTLRCSPISGHKSVSWYQQVLGQGPQFIFQYYEKEERGRGNFPDRFSARQFPNYSSELNVNALLLGDSALYLCASTGLAGAGELFFGEGSRLTVL.

In this sample, this clonotype turned up many times. The rearrangement joins TRBV7-2 to TRBJ2-1, with TRBD2 matching 10 bases. CDR3 length: 15 amino acids. Germline CDR1 SGHTA, CDR2 FQGNSA. Unmatched junction bases numbered 4, after V lost 5 bases and J lost 3 bases. The CDR3 reads CASSIGLADYNEQFF. The CDR3 region has the DNA TGTGCCAGCAGCATAGGACTAGCGGACTACAATGAGCAGTTCTTC.

This clonotype has more than one count but fewer than ten. This rearrangement joins TRBV9 to TRBJ2-1; D gene uncertain. The V end was cut by 4 bases, the J end by 4 bases, with 12 bases between. This CDR3 spans 14 amino acids. The germline gives CDR1 SGDLS, CDR2 YYNGEE. This CDR3 reads CASSPNAPYNEQFF. The CDR3 nucleotides are TGTGCCAGCAGCCCGAACGCACCATACAATGAGCAGTTCTTC.

This clonotype was counted only a few times. The J gene is TRBJ2-1, the V gene TRBV10-3; D is possibly TRBD2 (6 bases). CDR1 and CDR2 (germline): ENHRY, SYGVKD. Trimming took 10 bases from V and 5 from J, leaving 15 bases between them. The CDR3 is 13 amino acids. CDR3 nucleotide sequence: TGTGCCAGCGCGGGGACCCATAACAATGAGCAGTTCTTC. It translates to CASAGTHNNEQFF.

The sample holds a few counts of this clonotype. The gene calls are TRBV6-1 and TRBJ2-2; D gene ambiguous. Germline lookup yields CDR1 MNHNS and CDR2 SASEGT. Trimming took 11 bases from V and 5 from J, leaving 15 bases between them. The CDR3 contains 13 residues. The CDR3 is CAATPGLTGELFF. CDR3 nucleotides: TGTGCCGCAACACCCGGGTTGACCGGGGAGCTGTTTTTT.

This chain links TRBV5-1 with TRBJ2-7; D gene uncertain. The CDR3 spans 15 residues. V lost 0 bases and J 3 bases, leaving 13 bases between the germline ends. Germline CDR1 SGHRS, CDR2 YFSETQ. Written as DNA, the CDR3 is TGCGCCAGCAGCTTGGTGCTCTCAGAAGGCTACGAGCAGTACTTC. This encodes CASSLVLSEGYEQYF.

The J gene is TRBJ2-2, the V gene TRBV2; 7 bases align to TRBD1. Germline V gene data show CDR1 as SNHLY and CDR2 as FYNNEI. The CDR3 is 14 residues long. V was clipped by 11 bases and J by 6 bases; unmatched bases: 12. As DNA, the CDR3 is TGTGCCGTAACCGGGACAGCCTCAGCCGGGGAGCTGTTTTTT. Translated: CAVTGTASAGELFF.

The CDR3 is CASSLALDRTYGYTF. CDR3 DNA sequence: TGTGCCAGCAGCTTAGCCTTAGACAGAACCTATGGCTACACCTTC. The rearrangement joins TRBV7-9 to TRBJ1-2; possible D gene TRBD1, 5 bases. Germline CDR1 and CDR2: SEHNR and FQNEAQ (reference sequence). Trimming pared 0 bases from V and 4 bases from J, leaving 12 bases between. This CDR3 region has 15 residues.

This chain joins TRBV12-3 or TRBV12-4 and TRBJ2-7; unclear D gene. The CDR3 loop spans 11 amino acids. Trimming shortened V by 6 bases and J by 6 bases, and 9 bases separated the two germline ends. CDR3 sequence: CASRGMAEQYF. CDR3 nucleotide sequence: TGTGCCAGCAGAGGGATGGCCGAGCAGTACTTC.

This sequence joins TRBV5-1 and TRBJ1-1, with D maybe TRBD1 (6 bases). This CDR3 comprises 15 residues. Trimming shortened V by 3 bases and J by 0 bases, and 12 bases separated the two germline ends. In germline, CDR1 is SGHRS, CDR2 YFSETQ. CDR3 sequence: CASSSLTGLNTEAFF. The CDR3 DNA sequence: TGCGCCAGCAGCTCCCTGACAGGACTGAACACTGAAGCTTTCTTT.

This chain links TRBV5-1 with TRBJ2-7; 8 bases are a match to TRBD2. J was trimmed by 4 bases and V by 4 bases; bases with no gene match: 10. The CDR3 runs 15 residues. Germline V gene lookup returns CDR1 SGHRS and CDR2 YFSETQ. The CDR3 sequence: CASSPRVAGLYEQYF. The CDR3 DNA sequence: TGCGCCAGCAGCCCCCGGGTAGCGGGACTGTACGAGCAGTACTTC. Full variable domain (rest looked up from reference TRBV5-1 and TRBJ2-7): KAGVTQTPRYLIKTRGQQVTLSCSPISGHRSVSWYQQTPGQGLQFLFEYFSETQRNKGNFPGRFSGRQFSNSRSEMNVSTLELGDSALYLCASSPRVAGLYEQYFGPGTRLTVT.

This clonotype has a handful of counts. The V and J genes are TRBV6-1 and TRBJ2-3; maybe TRBD2 (5 bases). The CDR3 is 14 amino acids. Germline values: CDR1 MNHNS, CDR2 SASEGT. V gave up 6 bases and J gave up 0 bases, with 10 bases separating them. This CDR3 is CASRVSVSTDTQYF. For the CDR3, the DNA is TGTGCCAGCAGGGTTAGCGTAAGCACAGATACGCAGTATTTT.

V usage is TRBV20-1 and J usage is TRBJ2-3; 8 positions match TRBD2. The CDR3 runs to 14 residues. Per germline, CDR1 DFQATT and CDR2 SNEGSKA (reference sequence). Trimming at V came to 6 bases and at J to 1 base, leaving 6 bases not matched to a gene. CDR3 loop: CSAQLADGTDTQYF. CDR3 bases: TGCAGTGCGCAACTAGCGGACGGCACAGATACGCAGTATTTT.

This clonotype was detected only a few times. The V gene is TRBV20-1, the J gene TRBJ2-3, with 11 bases fitting TRBD2. After removal of 6 bases from V and 4 bases from J, the junction contained 9 bases not matched to a gene. Looked up from germline, CDR1 is DFQATT and CDR2 is SNEGSKA (reference sequence). CDR3 size: 15 residues. The CDR3 spells CSALTSGSLADTQYF. The CDR3 bases are TGCAGTGCCCTAACTAGCGGGAGTTTGGCAGATACGCAGTATTTT.

The chain joins TRBV4-2 to TRBJ2-7, with D tentatively TRBD1 (6 bases). There are 15 residues in the CDR3. Trimming removed 0 bases from V and 5 bases from J, with 14 bases in between. CDR1 is LGHNA and CDR2 is YNFKEQ in the germline V gene. The CDR3 is CASSQDWQGWDEQYF. The CDR3 DNA reads as TGTGCCAGCAGCCAAGATTGGCAGGGGTGGGACGAGCAGTACTTC.

The gene calls are TRBV20-1 and TRBJ2-3; tentative D call: TRBD2 (5 bases). With 2 bases removed from V and 1 base from J, the gap between germline ends came to 13 bases. This CDR3 contains 15 residues. Per germline, CDR1 DFQATT and CDR2 SNEGSKA (reference sequence). CDR3 sequence (DNA): TGCAGTGCTAGAAACGCGAGGGCCGGCACAGATACGCAGTATTTT. Protein product: CSARNARAGTDTQYF.